What follows are 10 T cell receptor beta chains derived from one specimen sequenced in a study of siplizumab effects on memory and regulatory T cells. Generated by immunoSEQ multiplex PCR, the TCRdb table keeps only in-frame clones and is missing some. The repertoire holds about 120,000 clones, with about 94% as singletons. Specimen: non-Treg CD4+ T cells sorted from blood. These receptors were obtained from a human donor in good health.

The chain couples TRBV19 to TRBJ2-7; 7 nucleotides align to TRBD2. This CDR3 comprises 15 residues. Germline V gene sequence: CDR1 LNHDA, CDR2 SQIVND (reference sequence). V lost 2 bases and J lost 2; bases outside the gene matches: 6. Written as DNA, the CDR3 is TGTGCCAGTAGTATACGACTAGCCGGCGCCTACGAGCAGTACTTC. Protein sequence: CASSIRLAGAYEQYF. The full variable domain, completed using reference TRBV19 and TRBJ2-7, is DGGITQSPKYLFRKEGQNVTLSCEQNLNHDAMYWYRQDPGQGLRLIYYSQIVNDFQKGDIAEGYSVSREKKESFPLTVTSAQKNPTAFYLCASSIRLAGAYEQYFGPGTRLTVT.

The genes are TRBV5-6 and TRBJ1-4, with D tentatively TRBD1 (5 bases). CDR1 SGHDT and CDR2 YYEEEE come from the germline V gene. The CDR3 has 12 amino acids. The V gene lost 2 bases and the J gene lost 11 bases, with 10 bases spanning the gap. Here the CDR3 DNA reads TGTGCCAGCAGCTTCAGGGATGGGAAACTGTTTTTT. This sequence encodes CASSFRDGKLFF.

The chain has TRBV5-6 and TRBJ1-5, with D possibly TRBD1 on 5 matching bases. This CDR3 is built from 15 residues. V was pared by 4 bases and J by 3 bases, with 14 bases between. Germline lookup yields CDR1 SGHDT and CDR2 YYEEEE. For the CDR3, the DNA is TGTGCCAGCAGCCTACTGGGGGAGGCCAATCAGCCCCAGCATTTT. This sequence encodes CASSLLGEANQPQHF.

This chain uses TRBV6-1 with TRBJ2-7; D remains ambiguous. V was cut by 2 bases and J by 3 bases, with 5 bases left in between. Germline assignment: CDR1 MNHNS and CDR2 SASEGT. The CDR3 spans 12 residues. The CDR3 protein is CASSELRYEQYF. Here the CDR3 DNA reads TGTGCCAGCAGTGAACTGCGCTACGAGCAGTACTTC.

The J gene is TRBJ2-2, the V gene TRBV5-5; 14 bases map to TRBD2. The length of the CDR3 is 17 residues. The germline V gene encodes CDR1 SGHKS and CDR2 YYEKEE (reference sequence). The V segment lost 5 bases and the J segment 5 bases; nucleotides outside the gene matches: 8. CDR3 residues: CASSQGLAGGRTGELFF. The CDR3 DNA sequence: TGTGCCAGCAGTCAAGGACTAGCGGGAGGCCGGACCGGGGAGCTGTTTTTT.

The chain couples TRBV7-3 to TRBJ2-3, with D possibly being TRBD2 (6 bases). Germline V gene lookup returns CDR1 SGHTA and CDR2 FQGTGA. Deletions cut 2 bases from V and 3 bases from J, with 15 bases between. The CDR3 has 16 amino acids. The CDR3 region has the DNA TGTGCCAGCAGCTTATATGGACTGGGGGGAACAGATACGCAGTATTTT. This translates into CASSLYGLGGTDTQYF.

The V gene is TRBV6-1, the J gene TRBJ2-7, with D maybe TRBD1 (6 bases). Germline CDR1 is MNHNS and CDR2 is SASEGT. Trimming pared 7 bases from V and 0 bases from J, leaving 16 bases between. This CDR3 is 15 amino acids long. The CDR3 here is CASNHGTFLSYEQYF. The CDR3 bases are TGTGCCAGCAATCACGGGACATTCCTCTCCTACGAGCAGTACTTC.

This clone was detected once. The chain uses TRBV7-9 and TRBJ2-7; 7 bases map to TRBD1. With V trimmed by 1 base and J by 3 bases, 6 bases remained unmatched. The CDR3 covers 15 residues. Germline CDR1 is SEHNR and CDR2 is FQNEAQ (reference sequence). CDR3 nucleotide sequence: TGTGCCAGCAGCTTAGAACCGGGACAGAGCTACGAGCAGTACTTC. This gives the protein CASSLEPGQSYEQYF. Drawing the rest from reference TRBV7-9 and TRBJ2-7, the complete variable domain is DTGVSQNPRHKITKRGQNVTFRCDPISEHNRLYWYRQTLGQGPEFLTYFQNEAQLEKSRLLSDRFSAERPKGSFSTLEIQRTEQGDSAMYLCASSLEPGQSYEQYFGPGTRLTVT.

The chain carries TRBV6-1 and TRBJ2-7; D not certain. With 7 bases removed from V and 2 bases from J, the gap between germline ends came to 9 bases. The CDR3 sequence is 12 residues long. Per germline, CDR1 MNHNS and CDR2 SASEGT. CDR3 sequence (DNA): TGTGCCAGCACCGAGGCAGCCTACGAGCAGTACTTC. Translated, it gives CASTEAAYEQYF.

The count of this clone is one. The rearrangement uses TRBV6-1 and TRBJ1-2; maybe TRBD1 (6 bases). The CDR3 length is 14 residues. Germline loops: CDR1 MNHNS, CDR2 SASEGT. V dropped 11 bases and J dropped 3 bases, with 19 bases sitting between them. This CDR3 is CAVSFRDTYYGYTF. CDR3 DNA sequence: TGTGCCGTTTCTTTCCGGGACACCTACTATGGCTACACCTTC.